One T cell receptor beta chain is described in this entry. No antigen is known for it. No base qualities exist here, and no much larger clone lies one base off it. The collaborating institutions used their own protocols to collect whole blood in K2EDTA tubes. Collaborator samples were shipped for TCRbeta analysis as frozen whole blood, isolated PBMCs, or DNA extracted from either sample type. The sample originates from a study of blood T cell repertoires in COVID-19 (dated by TCRdb to 2020 to 2021). Background for the entire study: Collaborator samples came from the United States, Italy and Spain and covered acute and convalescent phases of COVID-19. The prospective study material was composed of cDNA or gDNA derived from T cells, B-cell-depleted T cells, or PBMCs. Deeply sampled blood TCRbeta repertoires from subjects exposed to, actively infected with, or recovered from COVID-19 were included in the dataset. The repertoires were released in a freely available public database intended as a resource for research on the immune response to SARS-CoV-2. The samples were drawn from the first 160 participants of the ongoing ImmuneRACE study and from roughly 1,300 subjects provided by 6 global collaborators. A de-identified subject ID, COVID-19 status, age in years and sex were almost always included in the sample metadata. Where available, HLA class I and class II types were taken from metadata supplied by the sample provider and were not determined by assay-based typing.

The study at large found these results: The amount of clinical and demographic metadata varied by source and participant and was provided uncurated.

The CDR3, cysteine through phenylalanine, is 14 amino acids long. Only the CDR3 DNA stays, 42 bases, in frame from base 1. Per the germline V gene (reference sequence), LNHDA is the CDR1 and SQIVND is the CDR2. V is pared back by 5 bases and J by 4 bases, with 14 bases lying between the germline termini. The immunoSEQ Assay, a bias-controlled multiplex PCR, was used to amplify TCRbeta CDR3 regions from genomic DNA. The study's processing was this. Within the assay, amplification of reference gene primers was used to estimate how many nucleated cells each sample contained. To quantify the absolute abundance of each unique TCRbeta CDR3 rearrangement, sequence reads were collapsed and filtered. Productive Simpson clonality was computed per sample as the square root of Simpson's diversity index over productive rearrangements. Here the immuneACCESS table is served through TCRdb, limited to in-frame sequences with V and J called. Missing clones are a known gap in these copies; in checked studies unresolved V genes cover under half, and the rest lacks a known reason. That table furnishes V, J and clone size, whereas the DNA furnished D and trimming. This sample holds around 200,000 clones; more than 75% were observed only once. The ten most abundant clones make up about 4.9% of the sample.

The sequenced material came from peripheral blood. This receptor was identified in a woman of 80 years or more with acute or convalescent COVID-19. This chain is built from TRBV19 and TRBJ1-2; TRBD1 is a weak D gene call, 6 bases matching. The DNA sequence is TGTGCCAGTAGTGACTGGGGGCATGGCTATGGCTACACCTTC. The encoded protein is CASSDWGHGYGYTF.